This T cell receptor beta chain originates from a study of post-analysis software for immune sequencing data. As for the study in general: Relapsing-remitting, secondary progressive and progressive-relapsing multiple sclerosis were all included among the disease courses.

The length of the CDR3 is 11 residues. The germline V and J ends were trimmed by 1 base and 7 bases, with 4 bases remaining between them. CDR1 is SQVTM and CDR2 is ANQGSEA in the germline V gene. Study-wide points: Controls significantly exceeded multiple sclerosis patients in normalized Chao1 diversity. TRBV5-6, TRBV5-1 and TRBV20-1 were among about 5 TRBV segments more frequent in patients than controls.

Prepared libraries of TCR beta cDNA carried unique molecular identifiers. Out of about 0.9 to 11 million T cells, hundreds of thousands of cDNA molecules were generated. Using its own MiXCR run on the PCR reads, TCRdb lists one record per CDR3 protein. The repertoire holds roughly 580,000 distinct CDR3 sequences, with 44% as singletons. As concerns this clonotype: The antigen is undetermined.

The sample taken for sequencing was blood. The chain combines TRBV29-1 with TRBJ2-2, with D unclear. The clonotype originates from a girl aged 10 to 17 with multiple sclerosis. The CDR3 spells CSVEGSGELFF. In DNA, the CDR3 is TGCAGCGTTGAAGGAAGCGGGGAGCTGTTTTTT.